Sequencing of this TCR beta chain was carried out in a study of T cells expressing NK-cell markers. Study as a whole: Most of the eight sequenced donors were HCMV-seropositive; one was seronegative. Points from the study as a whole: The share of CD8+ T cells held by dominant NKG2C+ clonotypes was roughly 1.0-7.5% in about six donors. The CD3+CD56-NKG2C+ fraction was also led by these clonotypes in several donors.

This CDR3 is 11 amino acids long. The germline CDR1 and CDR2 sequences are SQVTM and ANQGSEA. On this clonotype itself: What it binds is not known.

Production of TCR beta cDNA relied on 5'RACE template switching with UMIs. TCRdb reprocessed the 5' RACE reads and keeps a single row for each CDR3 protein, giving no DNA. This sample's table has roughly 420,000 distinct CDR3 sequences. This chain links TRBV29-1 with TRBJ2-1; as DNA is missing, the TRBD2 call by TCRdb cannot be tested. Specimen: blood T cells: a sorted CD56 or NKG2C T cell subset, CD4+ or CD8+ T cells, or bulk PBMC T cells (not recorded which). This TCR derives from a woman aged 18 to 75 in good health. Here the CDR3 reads CSVVLRGEQFF.